This TCR beta chain was identified in a study of blood T cell repertoires in COVID-19. V was clipped by 0 bases and J by 9 bases; unmatched bases: 1. The CDR3 has 13 amino acids. Germline CDR1 is SGHRS and CDR2 is YFSETQ. Sequencing used immunoSEQ multiplex PCR; TCRdb keeps in-frame clones, though not all of them. The table lists about 130,000 clones, about 85% of them singletons. This TCR came from a woman older than 75 with acute or convalescent COVID-19. The rearrangement links TRBV5-1 to TRBJ2-1; 9 bases are a match to TRBD2. Sequences were obtained from peripheral blood. The CDR3 loop reads CASSLATSGEQFF. The CDR3 DNA is TGCGCCAGCAGCTTGGCGACTAGCGGTGAGCAGTTCTTC.